The 27 T cell receptor beta chains below come from one sample, sequenced in a study of T cell clonality in common variable immunodeficiency. Sequencing used immunoSEQ multiplex PCR; TCRdb keeps in-frame clones, though not all of them. The sample counts tens of thousands of clones, none seen once; the ten largest own 0.75% to 1%. The sequencing input was peripheral blood mononuclear cells. The source of these receptors is a person aged 18-69 years in good health.

This clone was seen ten or more times. The read comes to an end 3 residues before the CDR3 does, leaving the germline J gene to fill in the end. The chain combines TRBV19 with TRBJ2-7; D ambiguous. This CDR3 comprises 13 residues. Germline-derived CDR1 and CDR2 are LNHDA and SQIVND (reference sequence). Deletions cut 3 bases from V and 4 bases from J, with 10 bases between. The sequenced CDR3 bases are TGTGCCAGTAGTATTGGCGGCCAATACGAG. Its translation: CASSIGGQYE. From start to end, the CDR3 is CASSIGGQYEQYF.

A remark on this clone: Read data end 3 residues before the CDR3 end; the end is taken from the germline J gene. The chain recombines TRBV11-1 with TRBJ2-7; TRBD2 might be the D (5 bases). CDR1 and CDR2 (germline): SGHAT, FQDESV (reference sequence). Trimming took off 2 bases at V and 3 bases at J, with 8 bases between the two ends. The CDR3 contains 13 residues. CDR3 residues: CASSLRTVYEQYF. CDR3 DNA (partial): TGTGCCAGCAGCTTAAGGACTGTCTACGAG. The full variable domain, rest sourced from reference TRBV11-1 and TRBJ2-7, is EAEVAQSPRYKITEKSQAVAFWCDPISGHATLYWYRQILGQGPELLVQFQDESVVDDSQLPKDRFSAERLKGVDSTLKIQPAELGDSAMYLCASSLRTVYEQYFGPGTRLTVT.

At least ten counts were recorded for this clone. The read finishes 3 residues shy of the CDR3 end, and the germline J gene is used to complete it. The chain has TRBV20-1 and TRBJ1-6; D call uncertain. V shed 2 bases and J shed 8 bases, with 19 bases lying between them. Germline CDR1 DFQATT, CDR2 SNEGSKA (reference sequence). The CDR3 loop spans 16 amino acids. Here the CDR3 reads CSARSSVKPWDSPLHF. The DNA read from the CDR3 is TGCAGTGCTAGATCCAGCGTTAAACCCTGGGATTCACCC.

This clone has a count of ten or more. Sequencing ends 3 residues short of the CDR3 end; the germline J gene provides the rest. J is TRBJ2-1 and V is TRBV20-1, with 8 bases that match TRBD2. This CDR3 comprises 14 residues. The V and J ends lost 6 bases and 4 bases, in that order; junction bases with no gene match: 8. CDR1 is DFQATT, CDR2 SNEGSKA, per germline (reference sequence). CDR3 DNA, as far as it was read: TGCAGTGCCACGACGCGGGAGGCTTACAATGAG. This gives the protein CSATTREAYNE. The CDR3 as a whole reads CSATTREAYNEQFF.

This clone was counted many times. The sequence runs out 3 residues before the end of the CDR3; the remainder is reconstructed from the germline J gene. This chain uses TRBV2 with TRBJ2-7; maybe TRBD2 (7 bases). The germline V gene encodes CDR1 SNHLY and CDR2 FYNNEI. Trimming took off 6 bases at V and 4 bases at J, with 16 bases between the two ends. This CDR3 comprises 14 residues. The CDR3 sequence is CASSESRGGYEQYF. The sequenced part of the CDR3 DNA is TGTGCCAGCAGCGAGTCCAGGGGAGGGTACGAG.

This clone was recorded many times. The CDR3 goes on 3 residues after the read ends, and that part is filled in from the germline J gene. The gene calls are TRBV12-3 or TRBV12-4 and TRBJ1-2; D perhaps matches TRBD1 (5 bases). V was shortened by 5 bases and J by 4 bases, with 11 bases between the two germline ends. The CDR3 sequence is 13 residues long. The sequenced part of the CDR3 DNA is TGTGCCAGCAGTCATTTAACAGGCTATGGC. Translating it yields CASSHLTGYG. The full CDR3 reads CASSHLTGYGYTF.

This clone was observed at least ten times. The read terminates 3 residues before the CDR3 end, so the remaining end is supplied by the germline J gene. The chain employs TRBV20-1 and TRBJ1-1, with 7 bases aligning to TRBD1. V dropped 1 base and J dropped 0; count of bases not matched to a gene: 5. Germline assignment: CDR1 DFQATT and CDR2 SNEGSKA (reference sequence). The CDR3 has 15 residues. The CDR3 reads CSARGGGQVNTEAFF. Partial CDR3 DNA: TGCAGTGCTAGAGGGGGAGGACAGGTGAACACTGAA.

This clone was seen ten or more times. The read comes to an end 3 residues before the CDR3 does, leaving the germline J gene to fill in the end. The V gene is TRBV4-1, the J gene TRBJ2-2; possible D gene TRBD2, 6 bases. This CDR3 is 16 amino acids long. Per the germline V gene, CDR1 is MGHRA and CDR2 is YSYEKL. The V and J ends lost 0 bases and 0 bases respectively, with 8 bases between them. Partial CDR3 DNA: TGCGCCAGCAGCCAAGAACCGGGGGCGAACACCGGGGAG. It specifies CASSQEPGANTGE. The CDR3 reads in full as CASSQEPGANTGELFF.

In this sample, this clone turned up many times. The read halts 3 residues ahead of the CDR3 end, with the missing end drawn from the germline J gene. The chain combines TRBV19 with TRBJ1-4; D not certain. CDR1 is LNHDA and CDR2 is SQIVND in the germline V gene (reference sequence). The CDR3 is made up of 13 amino acids. V was trimmed by 4 bases and J by 5 bases, leaving 8 bases between them. This CDR3 reads CASSNRRNEKLFF. Incomplete CDR3 DNA: TGTGCCAGTAGTAACAGAAGAAATGAAAAA.

This clone was counted at least ten times. The read falls 3 residues short of the CDR3 end, and the missing part is taken from the germline J gene. The rearrangement uses TRBV10-1 and TRBJ2-1; TRBD2 matches at 7 bases. From germline, CDR1 is WNHNN and CDR2 SYGVQD (reference sequence). V trimming: 3 bases; J trimming: 4 bases; junction bases outside the gene matches: 6. CDR3 length equals 15 residues. The CDR3 DNA, read in part, is TGCGCCAGCAGTGAAAGCGGGGTGCCTTACAATGAG. Amino acids: CASSESGVPYNE. The whole CDR3 protein reads CASSESGVPYNEQFF.

This clone was recorded many times. The observed sequence ends 3 residues before the CDR3 terminus, with the missing tail filled in from the germline J gene. The V and J genes are TRBV5-1 and TRBJ1-1; D gene unclear. The germline gives CDR1 SGHRS, CDR2 YFSETQ. The CDR3 totals 13 residues. V lost 0 bases and J 5 bases, leaving 8 bases between the germline ends. Partial CDR3 DNA: TGCGCCAGCAGCTTGGGGCTCCAGACTGAA. Translated: CASSLGLQTE. The whole CDR3 region reads CASSLGLQTEAFF.

At least ten counts were recorded for this clone. Read sequence stops 3 residues before the CDR3 end, and the germline J gene provides the missing end. V and J are TRBV7-9 and TRBJ2-5; TRBD1 might be the D (5 bases). Trimming pared 2 bases from V and 4 bases from J, leaving 14 bases between. CDR3 length: 15 residues. From germline, CDR1 is SEHNR and CDR2 FQNEAQ (reference sequence). The sequenced part of the CDR3 DNA is TGTGCCAGCAGCTTACTCCCCAGGGCGAGAGAGACC. Its protein product is CASSLLPRARET. The complete CDR3 protein is CASSLLPRARETQYF.

At least ten counts were recorded for this clone. The DNA ends 3 residues before the CDR3 does, and the rest of the CDR3 is filled in from the germline J gene. J is TRBJ2-7 and V is TRBV11-3; 10 bases fit TRBD2. This CDR3 is built from 14 residues. Trimming took 3 bases from V and 6 from J; bases not matched to a gene: 5. Germline V gene lookup returns CDR1 SGHNT and CDR2 YENEEA. Incomplete CDR3 DNA: TGTGCCAGCAGCTTGGGTCTAGCGGGAGTCGAG. This codes for CASSLGLAGVE. The full CDR3 sequence reads CASSLGLAGVEQYF.

This clone has at least ten counts. Coverage ceases 3 residues before the CDR3 finishes, and the germline J gene fills in the end. This chain uses TRBV29-1 with TRBJ1-2; possible D gene TRBD1, 6 bases. The CDR3 is 12 residues long. From germline, CDR1 is SQVTM and CDR2 ANQGSEA. Trimming took 2 bases from V and 4 from J, leaving 8 bases between them. The covered CDR3 bases are TGCAGCGTTGAACAGGGGATCTATGGC. Its translation is CSVEQGIYG. The full CDR3 sequence reads CSVEQGIYGYTF.

This clone was seen many times. The CDR3 end lies 3 residues beyond the end of the read and is filled in from the germline J gene. The J gene is TRBJ2-7, the V gene TRBV20-1; 12 bases fit TRBD2. The CDR3 is 16 residues long. CDR1 and CDR2 from the germline V gene are DFQATT and SNEGSKA (reference sequence). Trimming took 0 bases from V and 4 from J; bases not matched to a gene: 7. CDR3 protein: CSARDRLAGEWYEQYF. CDR3 bases read: TGCAGTGCTAGAGACCGACTAGCGGGAGAATGGTACGAG.

Comments on this clone: The read comes to an end 3 residues before the CDR3 does, leaving the germline J gene to fill in the end. This chain links TRBV20-1 with TRBJ1-4; TRBD1 is a possible D gene (6 bases). Germline CDR1 and CDR2: DFQATT and SNEGSKA (reference sequence). The CDR3 sequence is 15 residues long. Trimming removed 5 bases at V and 4 bases at J, with 17 bases between. The covered CDR3 bases are TGCAGTGCTCCAGATGGACAGCCATTTAATGAAAAA. Protein sequence: CSAPDGQPFNEK. The whole CDR3 region reads CSAPDGQPFNEKLFF.

This clone has at least ten counts. The CDR3 extends 3 residues past the end of the read, so its final part is completed from the germline J gene. The chain has TRBV7-9 and TRBJ2-1; 7 bases fit TRBD1. CDR1 is SEHNR and CDR2 is FQNEAQ in the germline V gene (reference sequence). V was pared by 7 bases and J by 9 bases, with 9 bases of the junction left unmatched. The CDR3 contains 13 residues. This chain's CDR3 is CASNDRAVGEQFF. CDR3 DNA, as far as it was read: TGTGCCAGCAATGACAGGGCGGTCGGTGAG.

This clone was observed at least ten times. Read data end 3 residues before the CDR3 end; the end is taken from the germline J gene. This rearrangement joins TRBV5-6 to TRBJ1-6; 8 bases map to TRBD1. The germline V gene encodes CDR1 SGHDT and CDR2 YYEEEE. CDR3 length: 15 residues. The trim removed 2 bases at V and 5 bases at J, leaving 3 bases unmatched. Incomplete CDR3 DNA: TGTGCCAGCAGCTTAAACAGGGGGAATAATTCACCC. This gives the protein CASSLNRGNNSP. The whole CDR3 reads CASSLNRGNNSPLHF.

In this sample, this clone turned up many times. The CDR3 extends 3 residues past the end of the read, so its final part is completed from the germline J gene. The V and J genes are TRBV13 and TRBJ2-3; D remains unclear. Germline assignment: CDR1 PRHDT and CDR2 FYEKMQ (reference sequence). Trimming pared 5 bases from V and 1 base from J, leaving 10 bases between. This CDR3 contains 14 residues. CDR3 amino acids: CASSPRLGTDTQYF. CDR3 DNA, as far as it was read: TGTGCCAGCAGCCCCCGATTAGGCACAGATACG.

This clone was recorded many times. The read halts 3 residues ahead of the CDR3 end, with the missing end drawn from the germline J gene. The chain joins TRBV19 to TRBJ1-6; D is undetermined. V was pared by 6 bases and J by 6 bases, with 18 bases between. This CDR3 has 16 amino acids. Germline V CDR1 and CDR2: LNHDA, SQIVND (reference sequence). The part of the CDR3 DNA that was read is TGTGCCAGTAGACTCGGGGTTGGTGCGAGTAATTCACCC. It specifies CASRLGVGASNSP. The complete CDR3 reads CASRLGVGASNSPLHF.

In the case of this clone: The sequenced fragment ends 3 residues before the CDR3 boundary, so the rest is inferred from the germline J gene. The chain uses TRBV6-8 and TRBJ2-7; D is possibly TRBD2 (6 bases). V gave up 4 bases and J gave up 6 bases, with 25 bases separating them. Germline CDR1 and CDR2: MNHGY and SAAAGT. The CDR3 spans 17 residues. The sequenced part of the CDR3 DNA is TGTGCCAGCAGTTGTAGGACAATGGCCGGGAGCTTGGGCGAG. Its protein product is CASSCRTMAGSLGE. The whole CDR3 is CASSCRTMAGSLGEQYF.

This clone was counted at least ten times. The read ends 3 residues shy of where the CDR3 ends; the end is completed using the germline J gene. This sequence joins TRBV6-2 or TRBV6-3 and TRBJ2-1; D might be TRBD2 (5 bases). Germline CDR1 and CDR2: MNHEY and SVGEGT. The CDR3 contains 12 residues. The germline V and J ends were trimmed by 8 bases and 7 bases, with 12 bases remaining between them. Partial CDR3 DNA: TGTGCCAGCGAGAGCGGTGGAAATGAG. Translating gives CASESGGNE. The CDR3 reads in full as CASESGGNEQFF.

This clone was found many times. The read falls 3 residues short of the CDR3 end, and the missing part is taken from the germline J gene. J is TRBJ2-6 and V is TRBV7-3; 9 nucleotides match TRBD1. There are 16 residues in the CDR3. The V gene end was trimmed by 2 bases and the J gene end by 1 base; junction bases not matched to a gene: 0. The germline gives CDR1 SGHTA, CDR2 FQGTGA. CDR3 sequence reads: CASSLGTGSGANVLTF. CDR3 bases read: TGTGCCAGCAGCTTAGGGACAGGGTCTGGGGCCAACGTC.

This clone was seen repeatedly, ten times or more. Partial CDR3 DNA: TGTGCCTGCCGACAGGGAGGCACAGATACG. As protein: CACRQGGTDT. The whole CDR3 reads CACRQGGTDTQYF. V and J are TRBV30 and TRBJ2-3; 7 nucleotides agree with TRBD1. The DNA ends 3 residues before the CDR3 does, and the rest of the CDR3 is filled in from the germline J gene. V was pared by 6 bases and J by 1 base, with 4 bases of the junction left unmatched. The CDR3 extends over 13 amino acids. Germline loops: CDR1 GTSNPN, CDR2 SVGIG (reference sequence). Filled out from reference TRBV30 and TRBJ2-3, the complete variable domain reads SQTIHQWPATLVQPVGSPLSLECTVEGTSNPNLYWYRQAAGRGLQLLFYSVGIGQISSEVPQNLSASRPQDRQFILSSKKLLLSDSGFYLCACRQGGTDTQYFGPGTRLTVL.

This clone showed up just a few times. Sequencing ends 3 residues short of the CDR3 end; the germline J gene provides the rest. This sequence joins TRBV30 and TRBJ2-7, with TRBD2 as a possible D gene (7 bases). CDR3 length: 15 amino acids. CDR1 and CDR2 from the germline V gene are GTSNPN and SVGIG (reference sequence). Deletions cut 0 bases from V and 2 bases from J, with 14 bases between. The CDR3 bases that were read are TGTGCCTGGAGTGTATCCGGGGGGCGAGCCTACGAG. This sequence encodes CAWSVSGGRAYE. The CDR3 as a whole reads CAWSVSGGRAYEQYF.

This clone was counted only a few times. The read finishes 3 residues shy of the CDR3 end, and the germline J gene is used to complete it. The chain carries TRBV5-8 and TRBJ1-3; D is uncertain. The CDR3 length is 12 residues. The germline V gene encodes CDR1 SGHTS and CDR2 YDEGEE. V dropped 1 base and J dropped 8 bases, with 7 bases sitting between them. This chain's CDR3 is CASSLYVDTIYF. The CDR3 DNA, read in part, is TGTGCCAGCAGCTTGTATGTAGACACC.

This clone came up many times. The missing CDR3 end, 3 residues past where the read stops, is filled in from the germline J gene. The chain joins TRBV10-3 to TRBJ2-5; TRBD1 agrees at 8 bases. Per germline, CDR1 ENHRY and CDR2 SYGVKD. The CDR3 length is 13 residues. Unmatched junction bases numbered 6, after V lost 6 bases and J lost 6 bases. The DNA read from the CDR3 is TGTGCCATCAGGCCCGGACAGGGCAAGACC. Translating gives CAIRPGQGKT. The whole CDR3 is CAIRPGQGKTQYF.